The subject of this entry is one T cell receptor (beta chain). What it binds is not known. These data come from a study of shared clonotypes between healthy human individuals. Regarding the study as a whole: Naive subsets, compared against memory subsets, generally had larger estimated richness values.

Naive CD8 cells lacked CD45RO and underwent positive selection for CCR7, leaving out terminally differentiated effector memory CD45RA+ cells. Authors' analysis steps: ImmunoSEQ output held junction-only sequences without quality scores, so filtering differed. Data came from immunoSEQ multiplex PCR; TCRdb stores just in-frame clones and leaves some out. The DNA was the basis for D and trimming; V, J and clone size are from that table. The table records roughly 2.1 million clones, approximately 94% of them present only once. The CDR3 is 15 residues long. The germline gives CDR1 SEHNR, CDR2 FQNEAQ (reference sequence). Trimming removed 5 bases from V and 6 bases from J, with 19 bases in between.

The specimen was naive CD8+ T cells from PBMCs. V is TRBV7-9 and J is TRBJ1-1; no reliable D call. The clonotype comes from a man younger than 30 in good health. Some clones in this sample may be carry-over from other donors' samples. The CDR3 sequence: CASSQQDPWVAEAFF. The CDR3 bases are TGTGCCAGCAGCCAACAAGATCCCTGGGTGGCTGAAGCTTTCTTT.